These 10 T cell receptor beta chains were all obtained from the same sample, sequenced in a study of neurological immune-mediated disorders. TCRdb fed the 5' RACE reads into MiXCR, producing one record per CDR3 protein. The sample carries about 59,000 distinct CDR3 sequences, 3% to 4% recorded once. Sequenced: PBMCs. The receptor set was obtained from a woman younger than 45 with multiple sclerosis.

This clonotype has ten or more counts. Here the CDR3 reads CASSLLGGGKTGELFF. For the CDR3, the DNA is TGCGCCAGCAGCTTGCTTGGGGGCGGAAAAACCGGGGAGCTGTTTTTT. This chain joins TRBV5-1 and TRBJ2-2; possibly TRBD1 for D (6 bases). This CDR3 region has 16 residues. Trimming took 1 base from V and 5 from J, leaving 15 bases between them. Germline V gene lookup returns CDR1 SGHRS and CDR2 YFSETQ.

The chain couples TRBV29-1 to TRBJ2-5; 12 bases are shared with TRBD2. CDR1 SQVTM and CDR2 ANQGSEA come from the germline V gene. With 5 bases clipped from V and 1 base from J, the junction kept 5 bases outside the gene matches. The CDR3 consists of 15 residues. The CDR3 DNA is TGCAGCGTTTCTAGCGGGAGGGGATCCCAAGAGACCCAGTACTTC. It translates to CSVSSGRGSQETQYF.

This clonotype was picked up many times. The chain is built from TRBV3-1 and TRBJ2-1; D uncertain. The CDR3 totals 11 residues. The germline gives CDR1 LGHDT, CDR2 YNNKEL (reference sequence). The V end lost 5 bases, the J end lost 9 bases, and 8 bases lay between the germline ends. CDR3 nucleotides: TGTGCCAGCAGCTTAGGCGTTGAGCAGTTCTTC. Its protein is CASSLGVEQFF.

This clonotype was observed at least ten times. V is TRBV20-1 and J is TRBJ2-1; 8 bases fit TRBD2. CDR1 is DFQATT and CDR2 is SNEGSKA in the germline V gene (reference sequence). The CDR3 sequence is 14 residues long. Trimming at V came to 0 bases and at J to 7 bases, leaving 5 bases not matched to a gene. The CDR3 reads CSAREGTRRNEQFF. The DNA of the CDR3 is TGCAGTGCTAGAGAGGGGACTAGGCGTAATGAGCAGTTCTTC.

Ten or more counts support this clonotype. The CDR3 protein is CSCRRLADTGELFF. For the CDR3, the DNA is TGCAGCTGCCGAAGACTAGCTGACACCGGGGAGCTGTTTTTT. The chain joins TRBV20-1 to TRBJ2-2; 7 positions agree with TRBD2. The CDR3 is 14 residues long. The germline V gene encodes CDR1 DFQATT and CDR2 SNEGSKA (reference sequence).

This clonotype was seen at least ten times. V gene TRBV28 combines with J gene TRBJ1-5, with a weak D call TRBD1 (6 bases). This CDR3 contains 15 residues. Trimming cost V 2 bases and J 4 bases, with 12 bases left between them. Germline V gene lookup returns CDR1 MDHEN and CDR2 SYDVKM. CDR3 in DNA: TGTGCCAGCAGTTTAGGGGGCCTCCAAAATCAGCCCCAGCATTTT. Amino acids: CASSLGGLQNQPQHF.

This clonotype occurred many times. The V call is TRBV6-1, the J call TRBJ1-1; tentative D call: TRBD1 (6 bases). Germline-derived CDR1 and CDR2 are MNHNS and SASEGT. V was shortened by 9 bases and J by 0 bases, with 17 bases between the two germline ends. The CDR3 has 15 residues. CDR3 nucleotides: TGTGCCAGTGCGTTGTTTCGGACAGTGAACACTGAAGCTTTCTTT. Translating it yields CASALFRTVNTEAFF.

This clonotype was counted ten times or more. The V and J genes are TRBV24-1 and TRBJ2-1; 10 bases are shared with TRBD2. CDR3 length equals 15 residues. The germline V gene has CDR1 KGHDR and CDR2 SFDVKD. V lost 5 bases and J lost 6; bases outside the gene matches: 6. CDR3 amino acids: CATSGRSGRANEQFF. The CDR3 nucleotides read TGTGCCACCAGTGGTCGAAGCGGGAGGGCCAATGAGCAGTTCTTC.

This clonotype was seen only a few times. The V gene is TRBV5-6, the J gene TRBJ2-5; D perhaps matches TRBD2 (6 bases). Germline-derived CDR1 and CDR2 are SGHDT and YYEEEE. The CDR3 runs to 15 residues. Trimming stripped 4 bases from V and 5 bases from J, with 18 bases between. CDR3 in amino acids: CASSLTGSDVETQYF. CDR3 coding DNA: TGTGCCAGCAGCCTTACCGGGAGCGACGTGGAGACCCAGTACTTC.

This clonotype was observed at least ten times. The J gene is TRBJ1-1, the V gene TRBV10-3, with 8 bases that match TRBD1. Germline-derived CDR1 and CDR2 are ENHRY and SYGVKD. V was clipped by 8 bases and J by 0 bases; unmatched bases: 11. The CDR3 sequence is 16 residues long. CDR3 sequence (DNA): TGTGCCATCCAGACCGGGGCAGGGGGCTTGAACACTGAAGCTTTCTTT. Protein: CAIQTGAGGLNTEAFF.